The 27 T cell receptor beta chains below all came from one sample that was sequenced in a study of cytomegalovirus exposure and HLA in healthy donors. Sequencing was performed with immunoSEQ multiplex PCR; in TCRdb, only in-frame clones are kept and a portion is missing. Altogether 100,000 to 150,000 clones are present, 95% to 97% being singletons, with the ten largest covering 1.7%. The sequencing input was PBMCs. The receptors stem from a man aged 18 to 29 in good health and CMV-seronegative.

The sample holds one count of this clone. The rearrangement uses TRBV2 and TRBJ1-3; D is uncertain. The CDR3 length is 16 residues. V was clipped by 1 base and J by 0 bases, with 10 bases between them. Germline CDR1 and CDR2: SNHLY and FYNNEI. The CDR3 region has the DNA TGTGCCAGCAGTGAAGGTCTCGACTTCTCTGGAAACACCATATATTTT. Its protein product is CASSEGLDFSGNTIYF.

The chain links TRBV11-2 to TRBJ2-1, with a possible D match to TRBD2 (5 bases). The CDR3 sequence is 16 residues long. The germline V gene has CDR1 SGHAT and CDR2 FQNNGV. Deletions cut 5 bases from V and 3 bases from J, with 17 bases between. The CDR3 protein is CASSPVIMDFYNEQFF. CDR3 bases: TGTGCCAGCAGCCCCGTAATTATGGACTTCTACAATGAGCAGTTCTTC.

The V call is TRBV18, the J call TRBJ1-4; 9 bases are shared with TRBD1. The J segment lost 6 bases and the V segment lost 2 bases, leaving 1 base of the junction unmatched. CDR3 length: 14 residues. In germline, CDR1 is KGHSH, CDR2 LQKENI. The CDR3 reads CASSPGTGHEKLFF. The CDR3 DNA sequence: TGTGCCAGCTCACCAGGGACAGGGCATGAAAAACTGTTTTTT. The full variable domain, its missing parts supplied by reference TRBV18 and TRBJ1-4, is NAGVMQNPRHLVRRRGQEARLRCSPMKGHSHVYWYRQLPEEGLKFMVYLQKENIIDESGMPKERFSAEFPKEGPSILRIQQVVRGDSAAYFCASSPGTGHEKLFFGSGTQLSVL.

The rearrangement links TRBV5-1 to TRBJ2-1, with 12 bases that match TRBD1. V shed 4 bases, J shed 5 bases, and the junction held 7 bases outside the gene matches. Germline loops: CDR1 SGHRS, CDR2 YFSETQ. CDR3 size: 16 residues. This CDR3 reads CASSTGTGGADNEQFF. The CDR3 DNA reads as TGCGCCAGCAGCACCGGGACAGGGGGCGCTGACAATGAGCAGTTCTTC.

This clone was seen only once. The V call is TRBV28, the J call TRBJ1-2, with unresolved D. The CDR3 is 16 amino acids. The germline gives CDR1 MDHEN, CDR2 SYDVKM. The V and J ends lost 6 bases and 3 bases respectively, with 20 bases between them. CDR3 in amino acids: CASSLLTSGAHYGYTF. CDR3 bases: TGTGCCAGCAGCCTCCTGACCAGTGGAGCCCACTATGGCTACACCTTC.

This clone has just one count. V usage is TRBV29-1 and J usage is TRBJ1-2, with D possibly matching TRBD1 (6 bases). V was shortened by 5 bases and J by 5 bases, with 18 bases between the two germline ends. The V gene's germline CDR1 is SQVTM and CDR2 ANQGSEA. There are 14 residues in the CDR3. The CDR3 here is CSVLDSRMGYGYTF. CDR3 in DNA: TGCAGCGTTTTGGACAGCCGCATGGGGTATGGCTACACCTTC.

V usage is TRBV19 and J usage is TRBJ1-5, with a possible D match to TRBD1 (5 bases). The CDR3 spans 15 residues. Germline assignment: CDR1 LNHDA and CDR2 SQIVND (reference sequence). V was clipped by 6 bases and J by 3 bases, with 15 bases between them. The CDR3 protein is CASSPLAGSNQPQHF. The CDR3 region has the DNA TGTGCCAGTAGCCCTCTGGCAGGGTCCAATCAGCCCCAGCATTTT.

This clone was seen only once. The V and J genes are TRBV2 and TRBJ2-2; D is perhaps TRBD2 (6 bases). Trimming removed 5 bases from V and 3 bases from J, with 13 bases in between. The CDR3 is 15 residues long. Per the germline V gene, CDR1 is SNHLY and CDR2 is FYNNEI. CDR3 amino acids: CASSLFSGHTGELFF. The CDR3 nucleotides are TGTGCCAGCAGTCTTTTTAGCGGACACACCGGGGAGCTGTTTTTT.

This chain uses TRBV5-1 with TRBJ2-5, with D maybe TRBD1 (5 bases). CDR1 is SGHRS and CDR2 is YFSETQ in the germline V gene. This CDR3 is 17 amino acids long. V was cut by 0 bases and J by 5 bases, with 20 bases left in between. This CDR3 reads CASSLALTGQLRETQYF. CDR3 nucleotide sequence: TGCGCCAGCAGCTTGGCCCTTACAGGTCAACTTAGGGAGACCCAGTACTTC.

The chain has TRBV29-1 and TRBJ2-1; TRBD2 aligns across 7 bases. The V gene's germline CDR1 is SQVTM and CDR2 ANQGSEA. The CDR3 runs to 16 residues. The trim removed 4 bases at V and 6 bases at J, leaving 15 bases unmatched. CDR3 sequence reads: CSVAGGTSVLSNEQFF. In nucleotides, the CDR3 is TGCAGCGTTGCGGGGGGTACTAGCGTTCTGAGCAATGAGCAGTTCTTC.

The chain uses TRBV28 and TRBJ2-7, with 10 nucleotides matching TRBD1. V shed 4 bases and J 4 bases; nucleotides not matched to a gene: 7. The CDR3 is 15 amino acids. Germline CDR1 is MDHEN and CDR2 is SYDVKM. The CDR3 sequence: CASSSPGQGGYEQYF. The CDR3 DNA reads TGTGCCAGCAGTTCCCCCGGACAGGGGGGTTACGAGCAGTACTTC. The whole variable domain, remainder taken from reference TRBV28 and TRBJ2-7, is DVKVTQSSRYLVKRTGEKVFLECVQDMDHENMFWYRQDPGLGLRLIYFSYDVKMKEKGDIPEGYSVSREKKERFSLILESASTNQTSMYLCASSSPGQGGYEQYFGPGTRLTVT.

V gene TRBV7-3 combines with J gene TRBJ2-2, with 7 bases lining up with TRBD2. The CDR3 is 15 amino acids. The V gene's germline CDR1 is SGHTA and CDR2 FQGTGA. J was trimmed by 0 bases and V by 3 bases; bases with no gene match: 1. The CDR3 DNA is TGTGCCAGCAGCTTTAGCGGGCCGAACACCGGGGAGCTGTTTTTT. This sequence encodes CASSFSGPNTGELFF.

The gene calls are TRBV6-5 and TRBJ1-1; D is uncertain. V was shortened by 8 bases and J by 3 bases, with 7 bases between the two germline ends. Germline V gene sequence: CDR1 MNHEY, CDR2 SVGAGI. This CDR3 comprises 11 residues. Written as DNA, the CDR3 is TGTGCCAGCTCCCGGGACACTGAAGCTTTCTTT. This gives the protein CASSRDTEAFF.

The V call is TRBV27, the J call TRBJ2-1, with a tentative D call TRBD1 (5 bases). Germline V gene sequence: CDR1 MNHEY, CDR2 SMNVEV (reference sequence). CDR3 length: 15 residues. Between the trimmed V and J ends, which lost 2 bases and 3 bases, there was a span of 11 bases. Here the CDR3 DNA reads TGTGCCAGCAGTTTAGGGAATAGGGGCTACAATGAGCAGTTCTTC. It is translated as CASSLGNRGYNEQFF.

The rearrangement joins TRBV7-9 to TRBJ2-5; D not resolved. The J call may be incorrect, as the DNA end agrees better with TRBJ2-7. The CDR3 covers 12 residues. Germline values: CDR1 SEHNR, CDR2 FQNEAQ (reference sequence). The CDR3, as DNA: TGTGCCAGCAGCCCCAGCCACTACGAGCAGTACTTC. Protein product: CASSPSHYEQYF.

There are a few counts of this clone. The J gene is TRBJ2-1, the V gene TRBV2; 11 bases are a match to TRBD1. Germline CDR1 and CDR2: SNHLY and FYNNEI. J lost 6 bases, V lost 7 bases, and 8 bases had no gene match. This CDR3 comprises 15 residues. In DNA form, the CDR3 reads TGTGCCAGCACCCGGACAGGGGGCGCGAGCAATGAGCAGTTCTTC. Its protein is CASTRTGGASNEQFF.

The chain carries TRBV5-4 and TRBJ2-1; maybe TRBD2 (5 bases). The V and J ends lost 3 bases and 1 base respectively, with 14 bases between them. CDR3 length equals 16 residues. Germline lookup yields CDR1 SGHNT and CDR2 YYREEE (reference sequence). The CDR3 sequence is CASSYPRGNSYNEQFF. CDR3 coding DNA: TGTGCCAGCAGCTACCCACGAGGGAATTCCTACAATGAGCAGTTCTTC.

About this clone: One junction end does not reproduce the germline sequence, and a read error may be involved. The chain links TRBV5-6 to TRBJ2-1; 8 nucleotides align to TRBD1. This CDR3 region has 17 residues. CDR1 and CDR2 from the germline V gene are SGHDT and YYEEEE. The CDR3 DNA follows: TGTGCCAGCAGCTTGTGGGGCAGGGGGCCCTCCTCCAATGAGCAGTTCTTC. This gives the protein CASSLWGRGPSSNEQFF.

V gene TRBV18 combines with J gene TRBJ2-7, with a possible D match to TRBD1 (7 bases). Per the germline V gene, CDR1 is KGHSH and CDR2 is LQKENI. The CDR3 is made up of 13 amino acids. The V end was cut by 6 bases, the J end by 3 bases, with 12 bases between. The CDR3 DNA reads TGTGCCAGCTCCCCAGGGGGGATCTACGAGCAGTACTTC. It is translated as CASSPGGIYEQYF. Based on the CDR3 plus reference TRBV18 and TRBJ2-7, the full variable domain is NAGVMQNPRHLVRRRGQEARLRCSPMKGHSHVYWYRQLPEEGLKFMVYLQKENIIDESGMPKERFSAEFPKEGPSILRIQQVVRGDSAAYFCASSPGGIYEQYFGPGTRLTVT.

V gene TRBV28 combines with J gene TRBJ1-5; TRBD1 aligns across 10 bases. The CDR3 loop spans 15 amino acids. CDR1 and CDR2 from the germline V gene are MDHEN and SYDVKM. Trimming took 6 bases from V and 4 from J; bases not matched to a gene: 6. CDR3 sequence: CASSRGTGVNQPQHF. DNA of the CDR3: TGTGCCAGCAGCCGCGGGACAGGGGTTAATCAGCCCCAGCATTTT.

CDR3 coding DNA: TGTGCCTGGAGTGTAACACGGAGAGGCTCTGAAGCTTTCTTT. It encodes CAWSVTRRGSEAFF. The rearrangement links TRBV30 to TRBJ1-1; no clear D gene. The CDR3 spans 14 residues. The germline V gene encodes CDR1 GTSNPN and CDR2 SVGIG (reference sequence). Trimming took off 0 bases at V and 6 bases at J, with 14 bases between the two ends.

The chain combines TRBV28 with TRBJ2-1; no clear D. Trimming removed 10 bases at V and 0 bases at J, with 13 bases between. Germline V gene data show CDR1 as MDHEN and CDR2 as SYDVKM. CDR3 length: 14 amino acids. CDR3 region: CATLLESSYNEQFF. CDR3 DNA: TGTGCCACCTTACTGGAGAGCTCCTACAATGAGCAGTTCTTC.

The chain couples TRBV5-1 to TRBJ2-7, with D possibly matching TRBD2 (6 bases). Deletions cut 4 bases from V and 3 bases from J, with 20 bases between. The germline V gene encodes CDR1 SGHRS and CDR2 YFSETQ. This CDR3 spans 16 amino acids. This CDR3 is CASSLLQRGGLYEQYF. CDR3 DNA: TGCGCCAGCAGCCTCCTCCAGAGGGGAGGACTCTACGAGCAGTACTTC.

The gene calls are TRBV7-9 and TRBJ2-7, with D possibly matching TRBD2 (6 bases). Germline values: CDR1 SEHNR, CDR2 FQNEAQ (reference sequence). Between the trimmed V and J ends, which lost 4 bases and 7 bases, there was a span of 14 bases. The CDR3 runs to 13 residues. CDR3 DNA sequence: TGTGCCAGCAGCTCGGGACTCCGGAGGGAGCAGTACTTC. Amino acid sequence: CASSSGLRREQYF.

The J gene is TRBJ1-4, the V gene TRBV4-3; TRBD1 aligns across 9 bases. Germline loops: CDR1 LGHNA, CDR2 YSLEER. The length of the CDR3 is 15 residues. V shed 5 bases, J shed 4 bases, and the junction held 5 bases outside the gene matches. CDR3 in DNA: TGCGCCAGCAGCGGGGGGACAGGGAATAATGAAAAACTGTTTTTT. Translating it yields CASSGGTGNNEKLFF.

V and J are TRBV7-6 and TRBJ2-7, with D possibly matching TRBD2 (6 bases). V lost 2 bases, J lost 2 bases, and 10 bases lay in between. The CDR3 is 14 residues long. Germline values: CDR1 SGHVS, CDR2 FNYEAQ. The CDR3 here is CASSLLAEPYEQYF. The CDR3 DNA is TGTGCCAGCAGCTTATTAGCGGAGCCCTACGAGCAGTACTTC.

V gene TRBV4-1 combines with J gene TRBJ1-3, with no clear D. CDR3 size: 15 residues. Trimming shortened V by 4 bases and J by 0 bases, and 10 bases separated the two germline ends. Germline-derived CDR1 and CDR2 are MGHRA and YSYEKL. Here the CDR3 DNA reads TGCGCCAGCAGCCTAGACCCAGGCTCTGGAAACACCATATATTTT. Amino acid sequence: CASSLDPGSGNTIYF.